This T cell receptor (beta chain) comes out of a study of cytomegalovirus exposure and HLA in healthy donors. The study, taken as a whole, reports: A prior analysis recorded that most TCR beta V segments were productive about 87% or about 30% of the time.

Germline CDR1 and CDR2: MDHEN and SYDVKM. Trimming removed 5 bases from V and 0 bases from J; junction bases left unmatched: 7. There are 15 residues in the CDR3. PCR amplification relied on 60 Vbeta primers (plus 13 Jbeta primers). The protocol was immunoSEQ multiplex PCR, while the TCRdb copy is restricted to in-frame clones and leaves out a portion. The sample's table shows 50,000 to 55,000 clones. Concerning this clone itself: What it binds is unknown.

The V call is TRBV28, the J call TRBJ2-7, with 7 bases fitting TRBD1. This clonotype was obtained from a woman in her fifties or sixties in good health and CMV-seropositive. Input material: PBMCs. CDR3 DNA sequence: TGTGCCAGCAGTCCCCTGACAGGGTTCTCCTACGAGCAGTACTTC. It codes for CASSPLTGFSYEQYF. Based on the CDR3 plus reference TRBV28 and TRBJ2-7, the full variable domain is DVKVTQSSRYLVKRTGEKVFLECVQDMDHENMFWYRQDPGLGLRLIYFSYDVKMKEKGDIPEGYSVSREKKERFSLILESASTNQTSMYLCASSPLTGFSYEQYFGPGTRLTVT.